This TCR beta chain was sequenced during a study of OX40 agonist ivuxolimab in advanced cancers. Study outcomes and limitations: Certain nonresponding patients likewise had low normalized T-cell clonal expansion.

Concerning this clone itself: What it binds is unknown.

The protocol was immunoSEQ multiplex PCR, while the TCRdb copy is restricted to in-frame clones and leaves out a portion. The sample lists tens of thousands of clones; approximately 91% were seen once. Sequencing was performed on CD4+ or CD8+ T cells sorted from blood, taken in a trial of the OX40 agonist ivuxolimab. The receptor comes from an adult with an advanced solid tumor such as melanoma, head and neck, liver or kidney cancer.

For the CDR3, the DNA is TGTGCCAGCAGTTCCCCCCCAGGGACCAAAAACATTCAGTACTTC. Translation gives CASSSPPGTKNIQYF. J is TRBJ2-4 and V is TRBV28; weak D call: TRBD1 (5 bases). V was clipped by 4 bases and J by 2 bases, with 12 bases between them. Germline CDR1 MDHEN, CDR2 SYDVKM. The CDR3 has 15 residues.